This section outlines one T cell receptor beta chain sequence together with its context. The data originate from a study of OX40 agonist ivuxolimab in advanced cancers. Assay used: immunoSEQ multiplex PCR; TCRdb lists only in-frame clones, some missing. The table records about 77,000 clones, around 82% of them present only once. The CDR3 has 16 residues. The V and J ends lost 0 bases and 6 bases respectively, with 12 bases between them. Germline V gene sequence: CDR1 LGHNA, CDR2 YSLEER. The V and J genes are TRBV4-3 and TRBJ1-6, with D maybe TRBD1 (6 bases). The sequence was obtained from an adult with an advanced solid tumor such as melanoma, head and neck, liver or kidney cancer. The input for sequencing was CD4+ or CD8+ T cells sorted from blood, taken in a trial of the OX40 agonist ivuxolimab. The CDR3 DNA reads as TGCGCCAGCAGCCAAGATCAGGGGACACTTAATTCACCCCTCCACTTT. Its translation is CASSQDQGTLNSPLHF.